The clone carrying this TCR beta chain was picked up a small number of times. These data belong to a study of human T cells and chemical hapten exposure. The time point here: patch test 2, 6 weeks after DPC sensitization. Specified treatment: therapeutic diphenylcyclopropenone sensitization with weekly scalp DPC. TCRdb re-called the RACE reads with MiXCR, one entry per CDR3 protein. The table shows about 94,000 distinct CDR3 sequences, with about 9.6% occurring only once. This receptor was taken from a woman aged 40 to 50 with alopecia areata. Some clones in this sample may be carry-over from other donors' samples. The source material was whole blood, sampled in connection with sensitization to the hapten diphenylcyclopropenone (DPC).

Written as DNA, the CDR3 is TGTGCCAGCAGTTCTTACGGGACCCAGTACTTC. Its protein is CASSSYGTQYF. The J gene is TRBJ2-5, the V gene TRBV6-5, with D unresolved. Trimming took 4 bases from V and 7 from J, leaving 7 bases between them. CDR1 is MNHEY, CDR2 SVGAGI, per germline. This CDR3 comprises 11 residues.